The table lists the clone carrying this T cell receptor (beta chain) with a few counts. All patients reached thyroid surgery having received no treatment beforehand. The CDR3 loop spans 18 amino acids. J gave up 4 bases and V 2 bases, and 15 bases lay outside the gene matches. Germline V gene sequence: CDR1 MNHNS, CDR2 SASEGT. Authors' processing steps: To classify distant metastasis in papillary thyroid cancer, a model was built from CDR3 differences across clinicopathological groups. TCRdb recomputed clones from the PCR reads via MiXCR. The V and J calls and clone size are TCRdb's, not the authors'. Here the sample spans roughly 25,000 clones, roughly 24% being singletons. The source of the sample is a study of metastatic and nonmetastatic thyroid tumors. About the research overall: Both malignant and benign thyroid patients supplied peripheral blood and tumor or nodule tissue samples, across which the repertoires of these patients were then compared.

The clonotype was recovered from a male donor with papillary thyroid cancer or a benign thyroid nodule (not recorded which). Some clones in this sample may be carry-over from other donors' samples. The V call is TRBV6-1, the J call TRBJ2-5, with 8 nucleotides matching TRBD2. Sequenced input: blood. The CDR3 DNA reads TGTGCCAGCAGTGAACGAATTTGGCGGGAGGCTGTGAGAGAGACCCAGTACTTC. Translation gives CASSERIWREAVRETQYF.